The present T cell receptor beta chain was sequenced within a study of blood T cell repertoires in COVID-19. Profiled with immunoSEQ multiplex PCR; TCRdb holds only in-frame clones, not every one. The data hold about 120,000 clones, with over 75% observed a single time. The specimen was peripheral blood. This sequence originates from a man at least 80 years old with acute or convalescent COVID-19.

CDR3 in DNA: TGTGCCAGCAGCAAGTACAGGGGCAGCTCCTACGAGCAGTACTTC. It translates to CASSKYRGSSYEQYF. The chain combines TRBV5-4 with TRBJ2-7; TRBD1 matches 7 bases. Unmatched junction bases numbered 7, after V lost 4 bases and J lost 0 bases. Germline V gene data show CDR1 as SGHNT and CDR2 as YYREEE (reference sequence). CDR3 length: 15 amino acids.